This passage covers 22 T cell receptor beta chains from one sample sequenced in a study of T cells in Graves' hyperthyroidism and ophthalmopathy. TCR beta CDR3 region amplification was performed from RNA transcripts. The HTBI primer set was used in a first-round RT-PCR of the TCR CDR3. A single record per CDR3 protein comes from TCRdb applying MiXCR to the multiplex PCR reads. The table records roughly 300,000 distinct CDR3 sequences, 25% to 30% of them present only once. What was sequenced was blood. Receptors were obtained from a middle-aged man with Graves' hyperthyroidism that later progressed to Graves' ophthalmopathy.

This chain joins TRBV24-1 and TRBJ2-5; 11 nucleotides line up with TRBD2. In germline, CDR1 is KGHDR, CDR2 SFDVKD. The CDR3 totals 15 residues. The V segment lost 4 bases and the J segment 5 bases; nucleotides outside the gene matches: 5. The CDR3 DNA reads TGTGCCACCAGTGACCTGACTAGCGGGGATGAGACCCAGTACTTC. This encodes CATSDLTSGDETQYF.

This clonotype came up many times. The chain has TRBV3-1 and TRBJ1-2; D unresolved. V shed 0 bases and J shed 8 bases, with 13 bases lying between them. From germline, CDR1 is LGHDT and CDR2 YNNKEL (reference sequence). The CDR3 extends over 14 amino acids. CDR3 nucleotide sequence: TGTGCCAGCAGCCAAGATGAGATAGGGCAGGGCTACACCTTC. Its protein is CASSQDEIGQGYTF.

This clonotype came up many times. The rearrangement uses TRBV20-1 and TRBJ2-5; 9 bases match TRBD2. The CDR3 extends over 15 amino acids. V lost 2 bases, J lost 9 bases, and 13 bases stayed unmatched. Germline CDR1 DFQATT, CDR2 SNEGSKA (reference sequence). CDR3 residues: CSARLASGKGVAQYF. CDR3 sequence (DNA): TGCAGTGCTAGATTGGCTAGCGGGAAAGGGGTGGCCCAGTACTTC.

At least ten counts were recorded for this clonotype. V and J are TRBV20-1 and TRBJ2-7, with a weak D call TRBD1 (5 bases). Per the germline V gene, CDR1 is DFQATT and CDR2 is SNEGSKA (reference sequence). V lost 5 bases and J 0 bases, leaving 14 bases between the germline ends. The CDR3 loop spans 14 amino acids. Here the CDR3 reads CSAAPTEHSYEQYF. In nucleotides, the CDR3 is TGCAGTGCTGCCCCGACAGAGCACTCCTACGAGCAGTACTTC.

This clonotype was picked up a small number of times. The CDR3 region has the DNA TGTGCCAGCAGTGAACCTCGGACAGATGAAGCTTTCTTT. Translation gives CASSEPRTDEAFF. J is TRBJ1-1 and V is TRBV6-1; D possibly corresponds to TRBD1 (6 bases). This CDR3 has 13 amino acids. Germline V gives CDR1 MNHNS, CDR2 SASEGT. V dropped 2 bases and J dropped 7 bases, with 11 bases sitting between them.

Many counts were recorded for this clonotype. The gene calls are TRBV10-3 and TRBJ2-7; perhaps TRBD1 as D (5 bases). Trimming took 4 bases from V and 2 from J, leaving 15 bases between them. The CDR3 length is 15 residues. Germline V gene data show CDR1 as ENHRY and CDR2 as SYGVKD. DNA of the CDR3: TGTGCCATCAGTGCTCAAACAGGCGGCGCCTACGAGCAGTACTTC. Protein sequence: CAISAQTGGAYEQYF.

This clonotype was counted ten times or more. The V call is TRBV6-2 or TRBV6-3, the J call TRBJ2-7; a weak D match, TRBD2 (6 bases). The V end lost 6 bases, the J end lost 4 bases, and 13 bases lay between the germline ends. Germline V gene data show CDR1 as MNHEY and CDR2 as SVGEGT. The CDR3 contains 13 residues. Here the CDR3 reads CASRGRLVYEQYF. CDR3 DNA sequence: TGTGCCAGCAGAGGACGACTAGTTTACGAGCAGTACTTC.

The chain employs TRBV12-3 or TRBV12-4 and TRBJ1-2, with no clear D. V shed 6 bases and J shed 4 bases, with 18 bases lying between them. The CDR3 covers 15 residues. CDR3 in amino acids: CASRNEDVPSYGYTF. The CDR3 DNA follows: TGTGCCAGCAGGAACGAGGACGTACCCAGCTATGGCTACACCTTC.

This clonotype was observed many times. The CDR3 sequence is CASSGGTLAKNIQYF. The CDR3 DNA follows: TGTGCCAGCAGCGGTGGAACACTAGCCAAAAACATTCAGTACTTC. The rearrangement uses TRBV2 and TRBJ2-4; D unclear. Trimming removed 6 bases at V and 0 bases at J, with 12 bases between. CDR1 and CDR2 (germline): SNHLY, FYNNEI. CDR3 length equals 15 residues. The full variable domain, in which reference TRBV2 and TRBJ2-4 provide the parts outside the CDR3, is EPEVTQTPSHQVTQMGQEVILRCVPISNHLYFYWYRQILGQKVEFLVSFYNNEISEKSEIFDDQFSVERPDGSNFTLKIRSTKLEDSAMYFCASSGGTLAKNIQYFGAGTRLSVL.

This sequence joins TRBV6-5 and TRBJ2-7, with 7 bases aligning to TRBD1. This CDR3 has 15 residues. The ends lost 5 bases at V and 3 bases at J; junction bases unmatched: 10. Germline lookup yields CDR1 MNHEY and CDR2 SVGAGI. CDR3 sequence reads: CASSNRDSPLYEQYF. The CDR3 nucleotides are TGTGCCAGCAGTAACCGGGACAGCCCACTCTACGAGCAGTACTTC.

The gene calls are TRBV6-4 and TRBJ1-5; TRBD1 might be the D (5 bases). Germline CDR1 MRHNA, CDR2 SNTAGT. V lost 8 bases, J lost 0 bases, and 11 bases lay in between. The CDR3 runs to 14 residues. The CDR3 DNA sequence: TGTGCCAGCCCCCAGGGAAATAGCAATCAGCCCCAGCATTTT. This encodes CASPQGNSNQPQHF.

The V gene is TRBV6-2 or TRBV6-3, the J gene TRBJ1-1, with TRBD1 identical over 8 bases. The CDR3 totals 15 residues. The J segment lost 1 base and the V segment lost 2 bases, leaving 3 bases of the junction unmatched. Germline CDR1 is MNHEY and CDR2 is SVGEGT. The CDR3 DNA follows: TGTGCCAGCAGTTACGCCGGGACAGGGAACACTGAAGCTTTCTTT. Translating gives CASSYAGTGNTEAFF.

This clonotype has ten or more counts. The chain uses TRBV5-1 and TRBJ2-5; D possibly corresponds to TRBD2 (6 bases). Trimming shortened V by 5 bases and J by 2 bases, and 19 bases separated the two germline ends. The V gene's germline CDR1 is SGHRS and CDR2 YFSETQ. This CDR3 contains 16 residues. The CDR3 DNA reads TGCGCCAGCAGAAGAGGGACTCTAGCGATTCAAGAGACCCAGTACTTC. Translating gives CASRRGTLAIQETQYF.

This clonotype has ten or more counts. This chain links TRBV6-5 with TRBJ2-7; tentative D call: TRBD2 (6 bases). The V gene lost 8 bases and the J gene lost 3 bases, with 11 bases spanning the gap. Germline V gives CDR1 MNHEY, CDR2 SVGAGI. The CDR3 totals 12 residues. CDR3 in amino acids: CASRGGDYEQYF. The CDR3 DNA reads TGTGCCAGCCGAGGAGGGGACTACGAGCAGTACTTC.

This clonotype came up many times. The rearrangement uses TRBV6-1 and TRBJ1-5; 10 bases map to TRBD1. Germline V CDR1 and CDR2: MNHNS, SASEGT. The CDR3 sequence is 14 residues long. J was trimmed by 7 bases and V by 6 bases; bases with no gene match: 6. CDR3 protein: CASRPTGGFQPQHF. Written as DNA, the CDR3 is TGTGCCAGCAGACCGACAGGGGGCTTCCAGCCCCAGCATTTT.

The rearrangement uses TRBV6-1 and TRBJ2-5; D is possibly TRBD1 or TRBD2 (5 bases each). The CDR3 runs 13 residues. The V end lost 8 bases, the J end lost 5 bases, and 15 bases lay between the germline ends. The V gene's germline CDR1 is MNHNS and CDR2 SASEGT. The CDR3 loop reads CASLPGAEETQYF. In DNA form, the CDR3 reads TGTGCCAGCCTCCCCGGGGCCGAGGAGACCCAGTACTTC.

This chain uses TRBV19 with TRBJ1-1, with unresolved D. This CDR3 comprises 13 residues. Trimming stripped 8 bases from V and 4 bases from J, with 14 bases between. Looked up from germline, CDR1 is LNHDA and CDR2 is SQIVND (reference sequence). CDR3: CASHHSGGTEAFF. The CDR3 region has the DNA TGTGCCAGTCACCACTCGGGTGGCACTGAAGCTTTCTTT.

This clonotype was seen at least ten times. The CDR3 here is CASGLPNGTPGSEQYF. The CDR3 nucleotides read TGTGCTAGTGGTTTGCCTAACGGGACTCCTGGTTCCGAGCAGTACTTC. The V call is TRBV12-5, the J call TRBJ2-7, with D maybe TRBD2 (6 bases). V lost 2 bases and J 6 bases, leaving 20 bases between the germline ends. This CDR3 spans 16 amino acids. Germline CDR1 reads LGHNT; CDR2 reads FRNRAP.

V and J are TRBV10-2 and TRBJ1-1; no firm D call. Germline-derived CDR1 and CDR2 are WSHSY and SAAADI. The V end was cut by 6 bases, the J end by 1 base, with 9 bases between. CDR3 length: 13 residues. The CDR3 DNA reads TGCGCCAGCAGGGTTTCATCGAACACTGAAGCTTTCTTT. It is translated as CASRVSSNTEAFF.

This clonotype was picked up many times. The chain is built from TRBV30 and TRBJ2-5; 9 nucleotides agree with TRBD1. Germline values: CDR1 GTSNPN, CDR2 SVGIG (reference sequence). The CDR3 contains 15 residues. The trim removed 3 bases at V and 5 bases at J, leaving 10 bases unmatched. The CDR3 region is CAWSRGQGRRETQYF. The CDR3 nucleotides read TGTGCCTGGAGCCGCGGACAGGGGAGGAGGGAGACCCAGTACTTC.

The table lists this clonotype with many counts. The chain combines TRBV4-2 with TRBJ2-5; the match to TRBD1 covers 9 bases. The V gene's germline CDR1 is LGHNA and CDR2 YNFKEQ. The length of the CDR3 is 14 residues. With V trimmed by 0 bases and J by 5 bases, 1 base remained unmatched. The CDR3 coding sequence is TGTGCCAGCAGCCAAGATGGACAGGGGGAGACCCAGTACTTC. Translating it yields CASSQDGQGETQYF.

The chain employs TRBV11-1 and TRBJ2-5; maybe TRBD1 (5 bases). Looked up from germline, CDR1 is SGHAT and CDR2 is FQDESV (reference sequence). The CDR3 covers 13 residues. V lost 5 bases to trimming and J lost 7 bases, with 14 bases between them. CDR3 coding DNA: TGTGCCAGCAGCATACAGGCCCTTGGGACCCAGTACTTC. Protein sequence: CASSIQALGTQYF.